These 8 T cell receptor beta chains share one sample of origin, sequenced in a study of response to subunit inactivated influenza vaccine. TCRdb called the RT-PCR reads again in MiXCR, with one record for every CDR3 protein. The table shows roughly 460,000 distinct CDR3 sequences, with approximately 9.9% occurring only once. Here the sequenced sample was PBMCs from blood, taken 45 days after vaccination. The origin of the receptors is a man between 50 and 59 years old who received an inactivated influenza vaccine.

This clonotype has ten or more counts. This rearrangement joins TRBV7-8 to TRBJ2-1, with 7 nucleotides matching TRBD2. The CDR3 is made up of 15 amino acids. In germline, CDR1 is SGHVS, CDR2 FQNEAQ. With 5 bases clipped from V and 9 bases from J, the junction kept 13 bases outside the gene matches. CDR3 DNA: TGTGCCAGCAGCCCTTGGTACCTGCCGGGGGGTGAGCAGTTCTTC. It translates to CASSPWYLPGGEQFF.

The chain joins TRBV2 to TRBJ2-7, with 10 bases that match TRBD2. Germline V lookup: CDR1 SNHLY, CDR2 FYNNEI. The J segment lost 5 bases and the V segment lost 7 bases, leaving 8 bases of the junction unmatched. This CDR3 is built from 14 residues. CDR3 nucleotides: TGTGCCAGCAAGGGAGCTAGCGGGAGCAACGAGCAGTACTTC. Translated: CASKGASGSNEQYF.

The gene calls are TRBV11-2 and TRBJ2-5; no clear D. V gave up 2 bases and J gave up 7 bases, with 8 bases separating them. In germline, CDR1 is SGHAT, CDR2 FQNNGV. The CDR3 length is 12 residues. The chain's CDR3 is CASSLLARTQYF. The CDR3 bases are TGTGCCAGCAGCTTACTCGCGAGGACCCAGTACTTC.

To note about this clonotype: A junction boundary mismatches the germline segment, possibly from a read error. V usage is TRBV12-3 or TRBV12-4 and J usage is TRBJ2-3, with unresolved D. The CDR3 contains 11 residues. CDR3 sequence: CASSFQDTKYF. The CDR3, as DNA: TGTGCCAGCAGTTTCCAAGATACGAAGTATTTT.

This rearrangement joins TRBV15 to TRBJ2-1, with 7 bases aligning to TRBD1. CDR1 and CDR2 from the germline V gene are LNHNV and YYDKDF (reference sequence). Unmatched junction bases numbered 1, after V lost 8 bases and J lost 3 bases. The CDR3 length is 12 residues. The chain's CDR3 is CATDRDYNEQFF. In nucleotides, the CDR3 is TGTGCCACCGACAGGGACTACAATGAGCAGTTCTTC.

CDR3: CSANPGLLETQYF. The CDR3 nucleotides read TGCAGTGCAAATCCGGGACTCTTGGAGACCCAGTACTTC. This sequence joins TRBV20-1 and TRBJ2-5; possible D gene TRBD2, 6 bases. Germline V gives CDR1 DFQATT, CDR2 SNEGSKA (reference sequence). This CDR3 is built from 13 residues. Trimming left V 6 bases short and J 5 bases short, with 16 bases between.

This clonotype was detected only a few times. The chain joins TRBV7-2 to TRBJ2-2, with TRBD2 matching 8 bases. V shed 2 bases and J 8 bases; nucleotides not matched to a gene: 4. The CDR3 runs to 14 residues. Looked up from germline, CDR1 is SGHTA and CDR2 is FQGNSA. The CDR3 reads CASSLTSGPGELFF. In DNA, the CDR3 is TGTGCCAGCAGCTTAACTAGCGGACCAGGGGAGCTGTTTTTT.

This clonotype was counted a few times. V and J are TRBV12-3 or TRBV12-4 and TRBJ1-4; TRBD1 might be the D (5 bases). This CDR3 is built from 14 residues. V was cut by 5 bases and J by 0 bases, with 7 bases left in between. The CDR3: CASSTTATNEKLFF. In nucleotides, the CDR3 is TGTGCCAGCAGTACGACAGCAACTAATGAAAAACTGTTTTTT.